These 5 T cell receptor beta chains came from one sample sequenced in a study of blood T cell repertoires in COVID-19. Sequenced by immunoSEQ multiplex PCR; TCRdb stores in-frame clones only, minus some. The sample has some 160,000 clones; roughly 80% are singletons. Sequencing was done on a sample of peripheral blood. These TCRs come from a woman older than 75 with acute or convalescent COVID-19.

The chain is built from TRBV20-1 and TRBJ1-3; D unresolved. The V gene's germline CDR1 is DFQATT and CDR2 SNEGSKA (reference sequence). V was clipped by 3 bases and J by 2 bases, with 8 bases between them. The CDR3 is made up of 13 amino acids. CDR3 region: CSASARAGNTIYF. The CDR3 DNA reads TGCAGTGCTAGTGCCCGAGCTGGAAACACCATATATTTT.

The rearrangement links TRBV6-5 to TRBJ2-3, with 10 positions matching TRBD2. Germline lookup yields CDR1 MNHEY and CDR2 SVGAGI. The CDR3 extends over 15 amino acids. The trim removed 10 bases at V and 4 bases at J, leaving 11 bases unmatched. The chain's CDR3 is CATLRAGGVADTQYF. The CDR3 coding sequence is TGTGCCACCCTACGAGCGGGAGGGGTTGCAGATACGCAGTATTTT.

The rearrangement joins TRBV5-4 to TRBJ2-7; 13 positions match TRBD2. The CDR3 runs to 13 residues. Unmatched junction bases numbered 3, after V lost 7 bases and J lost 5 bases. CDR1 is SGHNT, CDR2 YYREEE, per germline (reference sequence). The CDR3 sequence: CASGTSGVDEQYF. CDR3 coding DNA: TGTGCCAGCGGGACTAGCGGGGTGGACGAGCAGTACTTC.

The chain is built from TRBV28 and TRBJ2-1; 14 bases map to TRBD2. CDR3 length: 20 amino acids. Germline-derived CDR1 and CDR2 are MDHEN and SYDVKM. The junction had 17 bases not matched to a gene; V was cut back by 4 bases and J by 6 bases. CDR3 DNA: TGTGCCAGCAGTTCCCGGACTAGCGGGAGGACTACACCGCGTTTCAATGAGCAGTTCTTC. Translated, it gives CASSSRTSGRTTPRFNEQFF. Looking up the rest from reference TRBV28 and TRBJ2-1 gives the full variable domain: DVKVTQSSRYLVKRTGEKVFLECVQDMDHENMFWYRQDPGLGLRLIYFSYDVKMKEKGDIPEGYSVSREKKERFSLILESASTNQTSMYLCASSSRTSGRTTPRFNEQFFGPGTRLTVL.

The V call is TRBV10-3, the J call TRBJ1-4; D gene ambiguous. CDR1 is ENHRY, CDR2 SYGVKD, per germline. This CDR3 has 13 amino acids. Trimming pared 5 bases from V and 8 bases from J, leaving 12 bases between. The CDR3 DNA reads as TGTGCCATCAGTCCAGGTGGGGAGGAAAAACTGTTTTTT. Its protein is CAISPGGEEKLFF.